These 18 T cell receptor beta chains were all obtained from the same sample, sequenced in a study of T cell clonality in common variable immunodeficiency. General study results and limits: In common variable immunodeficiency, TCR beta chains reportedly carried fewer deletions and N-nucleotide insertions.

Their recognized antigens are unknown. Using immunoSEQ multiplex PCR, the repertoire was profiled, and TCRdb retains in-frame clones only, with some absent. Altogether more than 30,000 clones were found in the sample, and no singletons occur. Sequencing was done on a sample of peripheral blood mononuclear cells. All receptors derive from a human donor with common variable immunodeficiency.

In its sample, this clone was seen many times. From the germline J gene comes the end of the CDR3, since the read stops 3 residues before it. This chain joins TRBV19 and TRBJ1-4, with D maybe TRBD1 (5 bases). This CDR3 has 14 residues. Germline V gives CDR1 LNHDA, CDR2 SQIVND (reference sequence). With 5 bases removed from V and 4 bases from J, the gap between germline ends came to 11 bases. This CDR3 reads CASSPRANNEKLFF. CDR3 DNA (partial): TGTGCCAGTAGTCCCAGGGCCAATAATGAAAAA.

This clone was recorded at least ten times. The read terminates 3 residues before the CDR3 end, so the remaining end is supplied by the germline J gene. J is TRBJ2-3 and V is TRBV5-4; 8 positions match TRBD1. J lost 4 bases, V lost 4 bases, and 8 bases had no gene match. CDR3 length equals 15 residues. Germline V gene sequence: CDR1 SGHNT, CDR2 YYREEE (reference sequence). This chain's CDR3 is CASSLGTGDADTQYF. The sequenced part of the CDR3 DNA is TGTGCCAGCAGCCTCGGGACAGGCGACGCAGATACG.

This clone was counted ten times or more. The CDR3 end falls 3 residues outside the read, so it is completed with the germline J gene. This rearrangement joins TRBV29-1 to TRBJ2-7; 9 nucleotides agree with TRBD1. With 7 bases clipped from V and 0 bases from J, the junction kept 13 bases outside the gene matches. Germline V gene lookup returns CDR1 SQVTM and CDR2 ANQGSEA. The CDR3 covers 16 residues. The CDR3 bases that were read are TGCAGCGCCACGAGGGCCGGGACAGGGCACTCCTACGAG. Translated, it gives CSATRAGTGHSYE. The entire CDR3 protein is CSATRAGTGHSYEQYF.

This clone was picked up a small number of times. The chain's CDR3 is CASSVEQGFRYGYTF. The part of the CDR3 DNA that was read is TGTGCCAGCAGTGTAGAACAGGGGTTTAGGTATGGC. The V gene is TRBV2, the J gene TRBJ1-2, with TRBD1 matching over 7 bases. The read falls 3 residues short of the CDR3 end, and the missing part is taken from the germline J gene. The CDR3 consists of 15 residues. V was pared by 4 bases and J by 5 bases, with 10 bases of the junction left unmatched. Looked up from germline, CDR1 is SNHLY and CDR2 is FYNNEI.

The CDR3: CSVTRDYYEQYF. CDR3 DNA, as far as it was read: TGCAGCGTTACGAGGGACTACTACGAG. V usage is TRBV29-1 and J usage is TRBJ2-7; TRBD2 aligns across 7 bases. The read halts 3 residues ahead of the CDR3 end, with the missing end drawn from the germline J gene. This CDR3 contains 12 residues. Germline loops: CDR1 SQVTM, CDR2 ANQGSEA. Trimming took 5 bases from V and 3 from J; bases not matched to a gene: 4.

This clone was detected ten times or more. The read ends 3 residues early relative to the CDR3; the germline J gene fills the gap. The chain joins TRBV7-9 to TRBJ1-2; 10 nucleotides line up with TRBD1. This CDR3 contains 13 residues. Germline V gives CDR1 SEHNR, CDR2 FQNEAQ (reference sequence). V dropped 6 bases and J dropped 7; count of bases not matched to a gene: 5. CDR3 in amino acids: CASRRDRGGGYTF. The covered CDR3 bases are TGTGCCAGCAGACGGGACAGGGGAGGTGGC.

Of note for this clone: The CDR3 end lies 3 residues beyond the end of the read and is filled in from the germline J gene. This chain joins TRBV5-4 and TRBJ2-5; 9 positions agree with TRBD1. CDR1 SGHNT and CDR2 YYREEE come from the germline V gene (reference sequence). This CDR3 is built from 15 residues. J was trimmed by 6 bases and V by 5 bases; bases with no gene match: 11. CDR3 DNA, as far as it was read: TGTGCCAGCAGTATAGGGGGACAGGGTTCTAAGACC. Translated, it gives CASSIGGQGSKT. The CDR3 as a whole reads CASSIGGQGSKTQYF.

A remark on this clone: The observed sequence ends 3 residues before the CDR3 terminus, with the missing tail filled in from the germline J gene. V is TRBV7-8 and J is TRBJ2-5; perhaps TRBD1 as D (6 bases). Germline CDR1 SGHVS, CDR2 FQNEAQ. Trimming stripped 4 bases from V and 5 bases from J, with 11 bases between. The length of the CDR3 is 13 residues. The CDR3 loop is CASSSQGIETQYF. The DNA read from the CDR3 is TGTGCCAGCAGCTCCCAGGGGATTGAGACC. Variable domain in full (rest from reference TRBV7-8 and TRBJ2-5): GAGVSQSPRYKVAKRGQDVALRCDPISGHVSLFWYQQALGQGPEFLTYFQNEAQLDKSGLPSDRFFAERPEGSVSTLKIQRTQQEDSAVYLCASSSQGIETQYFGPGTRLLVL.

This clone occurred a few times. The part of the CDR3 DNA that was read is TGTGCCAGCAGTGGGAGGACAAACTACGAG. Translating it yields CASSGRTNYE. The complete CDR3 reads CASSGRTNYEQYF. The V call is TRBV7-8, the J call TRBJ2-7; D is possibly TRBD2 (6 bases). The read ends 3 residues before the CDR3 terminus; that terminus is restored from the germline J gene. Germline V gene sequence: CDR1 SGHVS, CDR2 FQNEAQ. The V end lost 6 bases, the J end lost 3 bases, and 12 bases lay between the germline ends. There are 13 residues in the CDR3.

For this clone: The read comes to an end 3 residues before the CDR3 does, leaving the germline J gene to fill in the end. V and J are TRBV16 and TRBJ1-1; D possibly corresponds to TRBD1 (5 bases). CDR1 is KGHSY, CDR2 FQNENV, per germline. This CDR3 spans 17 amino acids. With 2 bases removed from V and 4 bases from J, the gap between germline ends came to 20 bases. Here the CDR3 reads CASSQTPPGHGSTEAFF. The CDR3 bases that were read are TGTGCCAGCAGCCAAACCCCACCCGGACACGGATCCACTGAA. The complete variable domain, with remaining parts taken from reference TRBV16 and TRBJ1-1, reads GEEVAQTPKHLVRGEGQKAKLYCAPIKGHSYVFWYQQVLKNEFKFLISFQNENVFDETGMPKERFSAKCLPNSPCSLEIQATKLEDSAVYFCASSQTPPGHGSTEAFFGQGTRLTVV.

This clone is medium-sized (0.01 to 0.1%) within its sample. The CDR3 end is not reached by the read, which stops 3 residues before it; the germline J gene fills it in. The gene calls are TRBV29-1 and TRBJ2-7, with TRBD2 matching over 9 bases. This CDR3 is built from 12 residues. Trimming took 5 bases from V and 4 from J; bases not matched to a gene: 3. Germline V gene data show CDR1 as SQVTM and CDR2 as ANQGSEA. The CDR3 DNA, read in part, is TGCAGCGTTAGGCTAGCGGGATACGAG. Protein product: CSVRLAGYE. The whole CDR3 region reads CSVRLAGYEQYF.

The table lists this clone with a few counts. The observed sequence ends 3 residues before the CDR3 terminus, with the missing tail filled in from the germline J gene. The J gene is TRBJ2-7, the V gene TRBV5-1, with a tentative D call TRBD2 (5 bases). The CDR3 spans 15 residues. Per germline, CDR1 SGHRS and CDR2 YFSETQ. Trimming took off 4 bases at V and 2 bases at J, with 16 bases between the two ends. This CDR3 reads CASSPRAERTYEQYF. The covered CDR3 bases are TGCGCCAGCAGCCCCCGAGCGGAGCGAACCTACGAG.

This clone was found many times. The sequence runs out 3 residues before the end of the CDR3; the remainder is reconstructed from the germline J gene. The V and J genes are TRBV7-2 and TRBJ1-1; TRBD1 is a possible D gene (5 bases). Looked up from germline, CDR1 is SGHTA and CDR2 is FQGNSA. V was cut by 5 bases and J by 4 bases, with 14 bases left in between. This CDR3 region has 14 residues. CDR3 DNA, as far as it was read: TGTGCCAGCAGCCCGGGCCGCCAGGGCACTGAA. Its protein is CASSPGRQGTE. The whole CDR3 sequence is CASSPGRQGTEAFF.

This clone was counted only a few times. The CDR3 is cut off 3 residues early in the read; its end comes from the germline J gene. The rearrangement uses TRBV11-3 and TRBJ1-5; a weak D match, TRBD1 (5 bases). V lost 2 bases to trimming and J lost 6 bases, with 11 bases between them. From germline, CDR1 is SGHNT and CDR2 YENEEA. This CDR3 is 14 amino acids long. The DNA read from the CDR3 is TGTGCCAGCAGCTTACAGGGAACGCTTCAGCCC. Translated: CASSLQGTLQP. The complete CDR3 reads CASSLQGTLQPQHF.

Concerning this clone itself: The CDR3 end is not reached by the read, which stops 3 residues before it; the germline J gene fills it in. The chain is built from TRBV7-2 and TRBJ2-1; perhaps TRBD1 as D (5 bases). V lost 2 bases and J 8 bases, leaving 13 bases between the germline ends. The CDR3 sequence is 14 residues long. Germline V gene data show CDR1 as SGHTA and CDR2 as FQGNSA. This chain's CDR3 is CASSLMFQQDEQFF. CDR3 bases read: TGTGCCAGCAGCTTAATGTTCCAACAGGATGAG.

This clone showed up many times. The read gets to within 3 residues of the CDR3 end, and the germline J gene fills in the rest. The rearrangement uses TRBV7-2 and TRBJ2-1; maybe TRBD1 (6 bases). This CDR3 is 14 amino acids long. Germline V gene data show CDR1 as SGHTA and CDR2 as FQGNSA. Trimming shortened V by 1 base and J by 6 bases, and 10 bases separated the two germline ends. The CDR3 loop is CASSLEDRFNEQFF. CDR3 bases read: TGTGCCAGCAGCTTAGAGGACAGATTCAATGAG.

As for this clone: Read sequence stops 3 residues before the CDR3 end, and the germline J gene provides the missing end. The rearrangement uses TRBV7-3 and TRBJ2-2, with TRBD1 matching over 7 bases. Unmatched junction bases numbered 13, after V lost 8 bases and J lost 4 bases. From germline, CDR1 is SGHTA and CDR2 FQGTGA. This CDR3 spans 16 amino acids. CDR3 DNA (partial): TGTGCCAGCCTCGGGGACAGTGCATCAGGCACCGGGGAG. It specifies CASLGDSASGTGE. The whole CDR3 protein reads CASLGDSASGTGELFF.

This clone is judged medium-sized. The read halts 3 residues ahead of the CDR3 end, with the missing end drawn from the germline J gene. The gene calls are TRBV29-1 and TRBJ2-5; D uncertain. Germline-derived CDR1 and CDR2 are SQVTM and ANQGSEA. The CDR3 is 13 residues long. Trimming shortened V by 7 bases and J by 4 bases, and 16 bases separated the two germline ends. The CDR3 region is CSGLPVVGETQYF. The CDR3 bases that were read are TGCAGCGGTTTGCCCGTAGTCGGAGAGACC.